The 2 T cell receptor beta chains presented below share a single source sample, sequenced in a study of T-cell reconstitution after alpha-beta-depleted transplantation in children. This sample's TCRbeta library carried unique molecular identifier barcodes. TCRdb re-called the PCR reads with MiXCR, one entry per CDR3 protein. The table has 200,000 to 250,000 distinct CDR3 sequences, 7.5% to 9.5% seen once. The sequences come from PBMCs, mostly from graft donor cells, collected 180 days after TCRalphabeta/CD19-depleted stem cell transplant. These receptors were taken from a male patient under 18 who had a stem cell transplant for acute lymphoblastic leukemia, so the T cells may come from the graft donor.

This clonotype has more than one count but fewer than ten. The chain links TRBV9 to TRBJ2-2; 7 nucleotides match TRBD1. V gave up 6 bases and J gave up 1 base; unmatched junction bases: 9. Germline V gene sequence: CDR1 SGDLS, CDR2 YYNGEE. The CDR3 length is 16 residues. The CDR3 DNA reads as TGTGCCAGCAACCAGGGGGTAAGCGTGAACACCGGGGAGCTGTTTTTT. As protein: CASNQGVSVNTGELFF.

This clonotype has at least ten counts. V gene TRBV20-1 combines with J gene TRBJ2-7; TRBD2 agrees at 9 bases. V lost 0 bases and J lost 3; bases outside the gene matches: 6. Looked up from germline, CDR1 is DFQATT and CDR2 is SNEGSKA (reference sequence). The CDR3 sequence is 15 residues long. The CDR3 loop is CSARDPSGTFYEQYF. In DNA form, the CDR3 reads TGCAGTGCTAGAGACCCTAGCGGGACGTTCTACGAGCAGTACTTC.